This TCR beta chain was sequenced in a study of vaccination and CD4 T cells after COVID-19. As to time point: late sampling 161 to 241 days after vaccination in three convalescent patients. Treatment given: roughly 10-day PBMC culture with coronavirus spike peptide pools or control peptides (ViraFEST assay). With respect to this clonotype: Its antigen is undetermined.

This CDR3 has 14 residues. Germline V CDR1 and CDR2: MNHEY, SMNVEV (reference sequence). The ends were cut back, 6 bases at V and 6 bases at J, with 16 bases in the middle. The Oncomine TCR Beta short-read assay sequenced DNA from cultured CD4+ T cells. From the PCR reads, TCRdb called clonotypes with MiXCR, one entry per CDR3 protein. The sample lists around 19,000 distinct CDR3 sequences, roughly 35% occurring once. The chain has TRBV27 and TRBJ2-3, with D perhaps matching TRBD1 or TRBD2 (6 bases each). The material was CD4+ T cells from blood, cultured in vitro, obtained about 7 months after SARS-CoV-2 vaccination. The receptor's source is a human donor who had recovered from COVID-19. The CDR3 region has the DNA TGTGCCAGCAGGGCGCCCGGGGGCCCTGATACGCAGTATTTT. As protein: CASRAPGGPDTQYF.